This TCR beta chain is from a study of cytomegalovirus exposure and HLA in healthy donors. Study results and caveats: What was likely a sequencing artifact was a cluster of highly shared sequence variants.

This PCR relied on a set of 60 Vbeta primers and 13 Jbeta primers. TCRdb's table, derived via immunoSEQ multiplex PCR, lists solely in-frame clones and lacks some. The sample consists of hundreds of thousands of clones, roughly 79% of them appearing once. There are 15 residues in the CDR3. The V gene's germline CDR1 is LNHDA and CDR2 SQIVND (reference sequence). V was cut by 1 base and J by 7 bases, with 16 bases left in between. Regarding this clone: As yet, its antigen is unknown.

The sequence was obtained from a male donor in good health and CMV-seronegative. The rearrangement uses TRBV19 and TRBJ1-1, with unresolved D. The source material was PBMCs. This CDR3 is CASSIGTAIDNEAFF. The DNA for the CDR3 is TGTGCCAGTAGTATAGGTACCGCTATCGATAATGAAGCTTTCTTT.